A single sample is the source of the 27 T cell receptor beta chains below, sequenced in a study of blood T cell repertoires in COVID-19. Profiled with immunoSEQ multiplex PCR; TCRdb holds only in-frame clones, not every one. The sample yields under 200,000 clones, roughly 80% seen once. Input material: peripheral blood. Source of these receptors: a human donor with acute or convalescent COVID-19. The donor label of this sample is uncertain.

This chain connects TRBV6-5 to TRBJ1-5; the match to TRBD1 covers 8 bases. The germline CDR1 and CDR2 sequences are MNHEY and SVGAGI. V was pared by 5 bases and J by 2 bases, with 5 bases of the junction left unmatched. The CDR3 consists of 15 residues. CDR3 in amino acids: CASSNPGQGNQPQHF. As DNA, the CDR3 is TGTGCCAGCAGTAATCCGGGACAGGGCAATCAGCCCCAGCATTTT.

The sample holds one count of this clone. CDR3 in amino acids: CASSFGSGRAVDHEQYF. The DNA of the CDR3 is TGTGCCAGCAGTTTCGGTAGCGGGAGGGCCGTAGACCACGAGCAGTACTTC. The chain carries TRBV28 and TRBJ2-7; 11 bases match TRBD2. In germline, CDR1 is MDHEN, CDR2 SYDVKM. This CDR3 spans 17 amino acids. The trim removed 3 bases at V and 5 bases at J, leaving 12 bases unmatched.

This chain uses TRBV7-9 with TRBJ2-7; a possible D gene is TRBD1 (6 bases). The CDR3 covers 15 residues. CDR1 SEHNR and CDR2 FQNEAQ come from the germline V gene (reference sequence). V was clipped by 5 bases and J by 3 bases, with 17 bases between them. The CDR3 loop is CASSPRGFGYYEQYF. The DNA for the CDR3 is TGTGCCAGCAGCCCCAGGGGATTCGGTTACTACGAGCAGTACTTC.

This chain joins TRBV5-5 and TRBJ2-1; a weak D match, TRBD2 (6 bases). The V end lost 5 bases, the J end lost 9 bases, and 12 bases lay between the germline ends. In germline, CDR1 is SGHKS, CDR2 YYEKEE (reference sequence). This CDR3 has 12 amino acids. This CDR3 is CASSSRDSEQFF. CDR3 in DNA: TGTGCCAGCAGTTCACGGGACTCTGAGCAGTTCTTC.

This clone was recorded a few times. The CDR3 loop reads CASSLDGTSTDTQYF. The CDR3 region has the DNA TGTGCCAGCAGCTTGGACGGGACTAGCACAGATACGCAGTATTTT. The V and J genes are TRBV5-4 and TRBJ2-3; a weak D match, TRBD2 (6 bases). Looked up from germline, CDR1 is SGHNT and CDR2 is YYREEE (reference sequence). Trimming took off 0 bases at V and 0 bases at J, with 8 bases between the two ends. The CDR3 is made up of 15 amino acids.

V and J are TRBV6-5 and TRBJ2-1, with 9 positions matching TRBD1. With V trimmed by 6 bases and J by 2 bases, 2 bases remained unmatched. Germline V lookup: CDR1 MNHEY, CDR2 SVGAGI. The CDR3 runs to 14 residues. The CDR3 loop reads CASRRQGAYNEQFF. The CDR3, as DNA: TGTGCCAGCAGGCGACAGGGGGCCTACAATGAGCAGTTCTTC.

V gene TRBV11-1 combines with J gene TRBJ1-1; D not resolved. The CDR3 is 12 amino acids. Trimming removed 5 bases from V and 10 bases from J, with 14 bases in between. Germline V gene sequence: CDR1 SGHAT, CDR2 FQDESV (reference sequence). In DNA, the CDR3 is TGTGCCAGCAGCGACATTGGCCGGGGAGCTTTCTTT. Amino acids: CASSDIGRGAFF.

V usage is TRBV5-1 and J usage is TRBJ1-3; TRBD1 agrees at 9 bases. After removal of 2 bases from V and 4 bases from J, the junction contained 7 bases not matched to a gene. The V gene's germline CDR1 is SGHRS and CDR2 YFSETQ. CDR3 length equals 16 residues. The CDR3 spells CASSFAGTGSGNTIYF. The CDR3 nucleotides are TGCGCCAGCAGCTTCGCCGGGACAGGGAGCGGAAACACCATATATTTT.

This chain uses TRBV30 with TRBJ1-5; possibly TRBD1 for D (6 bases). Germline-derived CDR1 and CDR2 are GTSNPN and SVGIG (reference sequence). The CDR3 has 15 residues. With 0 bases removed from V and 4 bases from J, the gap between germline ends came to 13 bases. The CDR3 DNA follows: TGTGCCTGGAGTGTACAGGGAGGGGGGAATCAGCCCCAGCATTTT. The encoded protein is CAWSVQGGGNQPQHF.

This clone was observed a few times. Additional DNA sequences in this sample encode the identical CDR3. The V gene is TRBV12-3 or TRBV12-4, the J gene TRBJ1-2, with no clear D. Trimming removed 2 bases at V and 4 bases at J, with 5 bases between. This CDR3 has 12 residues. The CDR3 coding sequence is TGTGCCAGCAGTTTACAGTTCTATGGCTACACCTTC. Protein: CASSLQFYGYTF.

The chain carries TRBV9 and TRBJ1-1; D is perhaps TRBD1 (5 bases). Germline-derived CDR1 and CDR2 are SGDLS and YYNGEE. V gave up 1 base and J gave up 4 bases, with 17 bases separating them. This CDR3 comprises 16 residues. For the CDR3, the DNA is TGTGCCAGCAGCGTACGAGGGATCCCGGGGGGCACTGAAGCTTTCTTT. It is translated as CASSVRGIPGGTEAFF.

As concerns this clone: Other DNA sequences of this sample code for an identical CDR3. V gene TRBV5-1 combines with J gene TRBJ1-2; 9 bases map to TRBD1. Germline V gives CDR1 SGHRS, CDR2 YFSETQ. Trimming cost V 0 bases and J 7 bases; bases outside gene matches: 1. This CDR3 has 13 residues. The CDR3 region has the DNA TGCGCCAGCAGCTTGGGACAGGGGGTTGGCTACACCTTC. Translating gives CASSLGQGVGYTF.

V and J are TRBV27 and TRBJ2-7; D gene uncertain. CDR3 length: 14 amino acids. Between the trimmed V and J ends, which lost 6 bases and 0 bases, there was a span of 12 bases. Germline V gene lookup returns CDR1 MNHEY and CDR2 SMNVEV (reference sequence). CDR3 sequence reads: CASRPYSYSYEQYF. CDR3 in DNA: TGTGCCAGCAGACCATACTCCTACTCCTACGAGCAGTACTTC.

This chain connects TRBV5-1 to TRBJ2-2; a weak D match, TRBD1 (5 bases). Trimming shortened V by 2 bases and J by 5 bases, and 16 bases separated the two germline ends. CDR1 and CDR2 (germline): SGHRS, YFSETQ. This CDR3 contains 16 residues. The CDR3 DNA reads as TGCGCCAGCAGCTTCCATGGAACAGGCAAAACCGGGGAGCTGTTTTTT. Translation gives CASSFHGTGKTGELFF.

About this clone itself: The junction and the germline gene differ at one end; a read error may be behind it. The chain links TRBV6-2 or TRBV6-3 to TRBJ1-1, with D uncertain. Germline V CDR1 and CDR2: MNHEY, SVGEGT. The CDR3 runs to 13 residues. The CDR3 nucleotides read TGTGCCAGCAGTTACGAGAAGCCGTTGGGCCGTGCCTTT. Amino acids: CASSYEKPLGRAF.

Only one count was recorded for this clone. V usage is TRBV5-1 and J usage is TRBJ1-1; the D is unclear. The CDR3 contains 15 residues. Per the germline V gene, CDR1 is SGHRS and CDR2 is YFSETQ. Trimming took off 4 bases at V and 7 bases at J, with 20 bases between the two ends. The CDR3 bases are TGCGCCAGCAGCCCAATTCGCGGGGAGGTTAATGAAGCTTTCTTT. Translating gives CASSPIRGEVNEAFF.

This chain uses TRBV20-1 with TRBJ2-7; D is unclear. The CDR3 spans 13 residues. Germline V CDR1 and CDR2: DFQATT, SNEGSKA (reference sequence). Trimming removed 3 bases from V and 3 bases from J, with 12 bases in between. CDR3 DNA: TGCAGTGCTAGTCCGGGTGAACTCTACGAGCAGTACTTC. This sequence encodes CSASPGELYEQYF.

In this sample, this clone turned up a few times. The rearrangement links TRBV27 to TRBJ2-7; D gene unclear. From germline, CDR1 is MNHEY and CDR2 SMNVEV (reference sequence). V lost 8 bases and J 3 bases, leaving 17 bases between the germline ends. The CDR3 contains 14 residues. CDR3 nucleotide sequence: TGTGCCAGCCACAGTTTAGGTAGGAACTACGAGCAGTACTTC. As protein: CASHSLGRNYEQYF.

The CDR3 region is CASSLRPGQGPTISGANVLTF. The CDR3 nucleotides read TGTGCCAGCAGCCTTCGGCCGGGACAGGGGCCTACAATCTCTGGGGCCAACGTCCTGACTTTC. This chain uses TRBV4-2 with TRBJ2-6, with 10 nucleotides matching TRBD1. Germline V gene data show CDR1 as LGHNA and CDR2 as YNFKEQ. V was pared by 4 bases and J by 0 bases, with 15 bases of the junction left unmatched. The CDR3 runs 21 residues.

This clone was detected once. The chain is built from TRBV30 and TRBJ2-7, with 7 nucleotides matching TRBD1. The V and J ends lost 6 bases and 3 bases, in that order; junction bases with no gene match: 14. This CDR3 comprises 15 residues. In germline, CDR1 is GTSNPN, CDR2 SVGIG (reference sequence). The CDR3 DNA reads TGTGCCTGTAGGCTTGGGACAGCTCCCAACTACGAGCAGTACTTC. This encodes CACRLGTAPNYEQYF. Variable domain in full (rest from reference TRBV30 and TRBJ2-7): SQTIHQWPATLVQPVGSPLSLECTVEGTSNPNLYWYRQAAGRGLQLLFYSVGIGQISSEVPQNLSASRPQDRQFILSSKKLLLSDSGFYLCACRLGTAPNYEQYFGPGTRLTVT.

CDR3 sequence reads: CAWRLKGGRGAEAFF. In DNA, the CDR3 is TGTGCCTGGAGGCTAAAGGGGGGGCGAGGGGCTGAAGCTTTCTTT. This chain connects TRBV30 to TRBJ1-1; a weak D match, TRBD1 (6 bases). CDR1 GTSNPN and CDR2 SVGIG come from the germline V gene (reference sequence). CDR3 length: 15 residues. The germline V and J ends were trimmed by 3 bases and 6 bases, with 20 bases remaining between them. Drawing the rest from reference TRBV30 and TRBJ1-1, the complete variable domain is SQTIHQWPATLVQPVGSPLSLECTVEGTSNPNLYWYRQAAGRGLQLLFYSVGIGQISSEVPQNLSASRPQDRQFILSSKKLLLSDSGFYLCAWRLKGGRGAEAFFGQGTRLTVV.

The chain employs TRBV30 and TRBJ1-3; the D is unclear. Germline values: CDR1 GTSNPN, CDR2 SVGIG (reference sequence). The CDR3 extends over 12 amino acids. Between the trimmed V and J ends, which lost 1 base and 4 bases, there was a span of 5 bases. The CDR3 sequence is CAWSDSGNTIYF. CDR3 bases: TGTGCCTGGAGTGACTCGGGAAACACCATATATTTT.

The rearrangement links TRBV28 to TRBJ1-1; tentatively, D is TRBD1 (5 bases). Trimming pared 7 bases from V and 1 base from J, leaving 10 bases between. In germline, CDR1 is MDHEN, CDR2 SYDVKM. The CDR3 is made up of 13 amino acids. DNA of the CDR3: TGTGCCAGCACCATTACAGGGAACACTGAAGCTTTCTTT. It encodes CASTITGNTEAFF.

The CDR3 reads CASSFPPGETQYF. The CDR3 nucleotides are TGTGCCAGCAGCTTCCCCCCGGGGGAGACCCAGTACTTC. The chain joins TRBV5-6 to TRBJ2-5, with a possible D match to TRBD2 (5 bases). This CDR3 is 13 amino acids long. Germline assignment: CDR1 SGHDT and CDR2 YYEEEE. The V and J ends lost 2 bases and 5 bases respectively, with 10 bases between them.

This clone was picked up one time. This rearrangement joins TRBV6-4 to TRBJ2-1; maybe TRBD1 (6 bases). The CDR3 has 14 residues. Trimming left V 3 bases short and J 7 bases short, with 13 bases between. Germline CDR1 MRHNA, CDR2 SNTAGT. CDR3: CASSESGTSNEQFF. The CDR3 DNA follows: TGTGCCAGCAGTGAATCCGGGACATCAAATGAGCAGTTCTTC.

This rearrangement joins TRBV10-3 to TRBJ2-1, with 10 bases aligning to TRBD2. V was pared by 1 base and J by 8 bases, with 8 bases of the junction left unmatched. The V gene's germline CDR1 is ENHRY and CDR2 SYGVKD. The CDR3 extends over 16 amino acids. Here the CDR3 reads CAISEYSAGGPDEQFF. The DNA of the CDR3 is TGTGCCATCAGTGAGTACTCAGCGGGAGGGCCGGATGAGCAGTTCTTC.

The rearrangement links TRBV28 to TRBJ2-1; D may be TRBD2 (5 bases). Per the germline V gene, CDR1 is MDHEN and CDR2 is SYDVKM. V was trimmed by 4 bases and J by 11 bases, leaving 12 bases between them. The CDR3 loop spans 12 amino acids. The CDR3 nucleotides are TGTGCCAGCAGTTCAACTACTAGGCAGCAGTTCTTC. It yields the protein CASSSTTRQQFF.